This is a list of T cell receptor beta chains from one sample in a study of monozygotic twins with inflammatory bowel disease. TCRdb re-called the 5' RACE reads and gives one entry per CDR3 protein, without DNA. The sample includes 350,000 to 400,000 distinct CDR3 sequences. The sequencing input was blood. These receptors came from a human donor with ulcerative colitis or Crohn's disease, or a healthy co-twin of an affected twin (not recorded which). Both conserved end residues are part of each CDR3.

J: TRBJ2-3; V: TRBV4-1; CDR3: CASSQGDRGVDTQYF
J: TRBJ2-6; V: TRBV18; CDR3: CASSPRVQSSGANVLTF
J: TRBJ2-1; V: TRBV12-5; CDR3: CASGTQGTVSYNEQFF
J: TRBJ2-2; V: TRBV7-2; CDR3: CASSSSTGAGELFF
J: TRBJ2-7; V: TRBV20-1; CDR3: CSANRGRIYEQYF
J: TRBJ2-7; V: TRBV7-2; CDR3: CASSLDWGRNEQYF
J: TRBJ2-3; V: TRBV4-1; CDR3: CASSQVRRGRGDTQYF
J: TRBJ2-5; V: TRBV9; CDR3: CASSVGGTSIQETQYF
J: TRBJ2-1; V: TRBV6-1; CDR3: CASSVGQDCNEQFF
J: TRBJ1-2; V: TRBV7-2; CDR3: CASSPILWDGYTF
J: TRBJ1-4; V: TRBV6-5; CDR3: CASSYSGQGIRKLFF
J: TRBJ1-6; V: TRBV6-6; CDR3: CATFRDGNSPLHF
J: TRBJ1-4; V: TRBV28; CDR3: CASSVQGAKVPFF
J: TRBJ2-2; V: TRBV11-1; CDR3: CASSLTSGGFLDTGELFF
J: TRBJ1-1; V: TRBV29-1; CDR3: CSARGGLNTEAFF
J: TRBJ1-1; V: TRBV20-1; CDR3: CSARQEEIMNTEAFF
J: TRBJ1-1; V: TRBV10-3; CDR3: CAISDQGLMNTEAFF
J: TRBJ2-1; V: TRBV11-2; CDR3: CASSLWVPTSGGPSSYNEQFF
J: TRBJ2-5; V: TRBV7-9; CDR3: CASSLRQDQETQYF
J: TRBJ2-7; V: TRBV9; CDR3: CASSGSSYEQYF
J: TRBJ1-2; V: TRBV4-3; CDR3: CASSHLTGSNYGYTF
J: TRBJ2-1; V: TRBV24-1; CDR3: CATSDSQRGGRNEQFF
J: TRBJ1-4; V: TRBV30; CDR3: CAWSRGTRHEKLFF
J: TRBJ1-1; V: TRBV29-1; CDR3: CSVEEQNTEAFF
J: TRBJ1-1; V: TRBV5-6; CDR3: CASSLYTANTEAFF
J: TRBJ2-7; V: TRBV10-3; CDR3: CAISDRDSYEQYF
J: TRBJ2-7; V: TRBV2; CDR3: CASTARIGNYEQYF
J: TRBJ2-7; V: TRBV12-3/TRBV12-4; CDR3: CASSLERTVYEQYF
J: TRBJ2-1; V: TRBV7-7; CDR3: CASSLMQGAGEQFF
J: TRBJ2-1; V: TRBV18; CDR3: CASSPSGGTYNEQFF
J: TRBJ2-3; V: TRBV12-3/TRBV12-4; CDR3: CASSPGLADTDTQYF
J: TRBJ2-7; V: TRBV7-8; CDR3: CASYGQGVNEQYF
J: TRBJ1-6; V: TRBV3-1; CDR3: CASSQDGAMGWTYSPLHF